What follows are 5 T cell receptor beta chains derived from one specimen sequenced in a study of T cells after yellow fever vaccination. TCRdb called the 5' RACE reads again in MiXCR, with one record for every CDR3 protein. This sample carries some 290,000 distinct CDR3 sequences, over 8.5% of them seen once, and the ten largest clones take 3.3%. The source material was CD4+ T cells sorted from PBMCs, sampled 45 days after the yellow fever booster vaccination. All receptors come from a man aged 18 to 30 who received the YFV17D yellow fever vaccine.

Many counts were recorded for this clonotype. V usage is TRBV6-2 or TRBV6-3 and J usage is TRBJ2-1; D is uncertain. The CDR3 spans 12 residues. V was cut by 4 bases and J by 0 bases, with 1 base left in between. Germline V gives CDR1 MNHEY, CDR2 SVGEGT. This CDR3 is CASSFSYNEQFF. Written as DNA, the CDR3 is TGTGCCAGCAGTTTCTCCTACAATGAGCAGTTCTTC.

This clonotype was counted once. CDR3: CASSIRDIRGNEQFF. In nucleotides, the CDR3 is TGTGCCAGTAGTATCCGGGACATCAGAGGCAATGAGCAGTTCTTC. The V and J genes are TRBV19 and TRBJ2-1, with D possibly matching TRBD1 (6 bases). The CDR3 contains 15 residues. CDR1 is LNHDA and CDR2 is SQIVND in the germline V gene (reference sequence). The V and J ends lost 3 bases and 6 bases respectively, with 15 bases between them.

This clonotype occurred many times. The chain combines TRBV7-3 with TRBJ1-1, with unresolved D. There are 13 residues in the CDR3. V dropped 2 bases and J dropped 3 bases, with 7 bases sitting between them. Germline CDR1 SGHTA, CDR2 FQGTGA. The DNA for the CDR3 is TGTGCCAGCAGCTTAGACCGCGACACTGAAGCTTTCTTT. Encoded protein: CASSLDRDTEAFF.

V and J are TRBV7-7 and TRBJ2-5; D is possibly TRBD2 (6 bases). Looked up from germline, CDR1 is SSHAT and CDR2 is FNYEAQ (reference sequence). This CDR3 is built from 14 residues. Trimming took 5 bases from V and 2 from J, leaving 12 bases between them. The CDR3 DNA is TGTGCCAGCAGCAGGGACTTCCCTCAAGAGACCCAGTACTTC. This encodes CASSRDFPQETQYF.

This clonotype was picked up a small number of times. J is TRBJ2-7 and V is TRBV7-8; the D is unclear. CDR1 is SGHVS and CDR2 is FQNEAQ in the germline V gene. The CDR3 covers 16 residues. V lost 3 bases and J 6 bases, leaving 21 bases between the germline ends. CDR3 loop: CASSLTNANLPSEQYF. CDR3 coding DNA: TGTGCCAGCAGCTTGACGAACGCGAACTTACCCTCCGAGCAGTACTTC. The variable domain in full, with the rest retrieved from reference TRBV7-8 and TRBJ2-7, is GAGVSQSPRYKVAKRGQDVALRCDPISGHVSLFWYQQALGQGPEFLTYFQNEAQLDKSGLPSDRFFAERPEGSVSTLKIQRTQQEDSAVYLCASSLTNANLPSEQYFGPGTRLTVT.